What follows describes a single T cell receptor (beta chain). TCRdb's copy holds only in-frame clones and misses some; the assay was immunoSEQ multiplex PCR. The table shows about 110,000 clones, with about 79% occurring only once. The sample originates from a study of blood T cell repertoires in COVID-19. Study background: Material from acute and convalescent COVID-19 was sourced from the United States, Italy and Spain. In each case, the material was cDNA or gDNA derived from T cells, B-cell-depleted T cells, or PBMCs.

Trimming at V came to 4 bases and at J to 4 bases, leaving 6 bases not matched to a gene. CDR1 ENHRY and CDR2 SYGVKD come from the germline V gene. This CDR3 region has 15 residues. The chain joins TRBV10-3 to TRBJ2-5; 10 bases agree with TRBD2. This sequence was found in an elderly woman with active or convalescent COVID-19. Sequencing was performed on peripheral blood. CDR3 sequence reads: CAISVGSGRGETQYF. The CDR3 DNA follows: TGTGCCATCAGTGTAGGGAGCGGGAGGGGAGAGACCCAGTACTTC.